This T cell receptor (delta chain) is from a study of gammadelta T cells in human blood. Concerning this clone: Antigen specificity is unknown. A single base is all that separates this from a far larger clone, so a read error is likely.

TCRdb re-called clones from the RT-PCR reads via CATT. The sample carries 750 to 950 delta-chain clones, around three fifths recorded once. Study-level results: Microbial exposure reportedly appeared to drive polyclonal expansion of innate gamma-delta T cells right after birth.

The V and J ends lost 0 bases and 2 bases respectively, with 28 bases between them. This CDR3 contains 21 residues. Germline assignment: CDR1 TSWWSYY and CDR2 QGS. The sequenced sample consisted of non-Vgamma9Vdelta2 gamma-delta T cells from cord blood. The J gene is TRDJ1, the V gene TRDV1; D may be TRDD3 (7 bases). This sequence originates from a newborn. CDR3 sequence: CALGELQSYVLGPNETDKLIF. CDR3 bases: TGTGCTCTTGGGGAACTTCAATCCTACGTACTGGGGCCAAATGAGACCGATAAACTCATCTTT.